These 28 T cell receptor beta chains came from one sample sequenced in a study of blood T cell repertoires in COVID-19 (dated by TCRdb to 2018 to 2021). The library was made by the immunoSEQ multiplex PCR assay. In its TCRdb copy, this immuneACCESS table keeps in-frame sequences only and misses some clones. Where compared with another copy, unresolved V genes explain less than half of these, and the others have no known cause. The sample includes about 110,000 clones, with approximately 80% observed a single time. The top ten clones comprise about 4.3% of the sample. Sequenced sample: peripheral blood. These receptors came from a man aged 70 or older with acute or convalescent COVID-19.

The V call is TRBV7-6, the J call TRBJ2-5; 8 bases are shared with TRBD2. CDR3 length: 16 amino acids. CDR1 SGHVS and CDR2 FNYEAQ come from the germline V gene. V shed 3 bases, J shed 5 bases, and the junction held 11 bases outside the gene matches. The CDR3 sequence is CASSFSGGKLGETQYF. In DNA, the CDR3 is TGTGCCAGCAGCTTTTCGGGGGGGAAGCTCGGGGAGACCCAGTACTTC. Complete variable domain (other parts from reference TRBV7-6 and TRBJ2-5): GAGVSQSPRYKVTKRGQDVALRCDPISGHVSLYWYRQALGQGPEFLTYFNYEAQQDKSGLPNDRFSAERPEGSISTLTIQRTEQRDSAMYRCASSFSGGKLGETQYFGPGTRLLVL.

This clone was recorded only once. This sample includes further DNA sequences coding for the same CDR3. This chain joins TRBV5-1 and TRBJ1-2; D call uncertain. CDR1 and CDR2 from the germline V gene are SGHRS and YFSETQ. The ends were cut back, 0 bases at V and 0 bases at J, with 6 bases in the middle. This CDR3 is 14 amino acids long. The CDR3 region has the DNA TGCGCCAGCAGCTTGGACGGGTCTAACTATGGCTACACCTTC. As protein: CASSLDGSNYGYTF. The whole variable domain, filled in from reference TRBV5-1 and TRBJ1-2, reads KAGVTQTPRYLIKTRGQQVTLSCSPISGHRSVSWYQQTPGQGLQFLFEYFSETQRNKGNFPGRFSGRQFSNSRSEMNVSTLELGDSALYLCASSLDGSNYGYTFGSGTRLTVV.

The genes are TRBV27 and TRBJ2-1; D is undetermined. The CDR3 contains 14 residues. Germline CDR1 and CDR2: MNHEY and SMNVEV (reference sequence). Trimming shortened V by 5 bases and J by 5 bases, and 13 bases separated the two germline ends. CDR3 amino acids: CASSAFQYNNEQFF. The CDR3 DNA sequence: TGTGCCAGCAGTGCTTTTCAGTATAACAATGAGCAGTTCTTC.

CDR3 sequence: CASSLAASGGSTDTQYF. The CDR3 DNA reads TGCGCCAGCAGCTTGGCGGCTAGCGGGGGTAGCACAGATACGCAGTATTTT. J is TRBJ2-3 and V is TRBV5-1; 10 nucleotides match TRBD2. Per the germline V gene, CDR1 is SGHRS and CDR2 is YFSETQ. The CDR3 is 17 residues long. The ends lost 0 bases at V and 0 bases at J; junction bases unmatched: 4.

V is TRBV12-3 or TRBV12-4 and J is TRBJ1-5; unclear D gene. The V end lost 6 bases, the J end lost 6 bases, and 12 bases lay between the germline ends. This CDR3 is 13 amino acids long. This CDR3 is CASRPQVGQPQHF. Here the CDR3 DNA reads TGTGCCAGCAGACCTCAGGTGGGTCAGCCCCAGCATTTT.

This clone has just a few counts. V and J are TRBV9 and TRBJ1-3; D is possibly TRBD1 (5 bases). V lost 2 bases to trimming and J lost 0 bases, with 18 bases between them. The germline gives CDR1 SGDLS, CDR2 YYNGEE. This CDR3 is built from 18 residues. The chain's CDR3 is CASSVSLHDRGSGNTIYF. The CDR3, as DNA: TGTGCCAGCAGCGTCTCTCTTCACGACAGAGGCTCTGGAAACACCATATATTTT.

The V and J genes are TRBV6-5 and TRBJ1-1, with 7 bases matching TRBD1. J lost 1 base, V lost 2 bases, and 1 base had no gene match. The CDR3 is 14 amino acids. The germline gives CDR1 MNHEY, CDR2 SVGAGI. The DNA for the CDR3 is TGTGCCAGCAGTTACCGGACAGGGAACACTGAAGCTTTCTTT. Residues: CASSYRTGNTEAFF.

This rearrangement joins TRBV6-2 or TRBV6-3 to TRBJ1-2; 7 bases map to TRBD1. The V gene end was trimmed by 2 bases and the J gene end by 8 bases; junction bases not matched to a gene: 5. The CDR3 consists of 13 residues. CDR1 and CDR2 (germline): MNHEY, SVGEGT. The CDR3 DNA is TGTGCCAGCAGTTACAAGGGGGCTGGAGGCTACACCTTC. Translated, it gives CASSYKGAGGYTF.

J is TRBJ1-1 and V is TRBV7-2; D perhaps matches TRBD1 (5 bases). The CDR3 loop spans 16 amino acids. Trimming pared 1 base from V and 4 bases from J, leaving 16 bases between. CDR1 and CDR2 from the germline V gene are SGHTA and FQGNSA. This CDR3 reads CASSLEPRDGFTEAFF. As DNA, the CDR3 is TGTGCCAGCAGCTTAGAACCCAGGGATGGATTCACTGAAGCTTTCTTT.

CDR3 amino acids: CASSESGWNQPQHF. The DNA for the CDR3 is TGTGCCAGCAGTGAATCAGGGTGGAATCAGCCCCAGCATTTT. The rearrangement links TRBV6-1 to TRBJ1-5; the D gene is possibly TRBD1 (5 bases). Germline CDR1 MNHNS, CDR2 SASEGT. The CDR3 extends over 14 amino acids. The germline V and J ends were trimmed by 2 bases and 4 bases, with 9 bases remaining between them.

There are many counts of this clone. The chain carries TRBV2 and TRBJ2-1; possibly TRBD1 for D (6 bases). Between the trimmed V and J ends, which lost 2 bases and 7 bases, there was a span of 15 bases. Germline V gene data show CDR1 as SNHLY and CDR2 as FYNNEI. The CDR3 sequence is 15 residues long. In DNA form, the CDR3 reads TGTGCCAGCAGTGAACCGTTTGCACAGGGTAATGAGCAGTTCTTC. This sequence encodes CASSEPFAQGNEQFF.

This clone came up once. The chain joins TRBV3-1 (or the pseudogene TRBV3-2) to TRBJ2-5; D possibly corresponds to TRBD1 (7 bases). The CDR3 consists of 17 residues. Germline-derived CDR1 and CDR2 are LGHDT and YNNKEL (reference sequence). Trimming took 0 bases from V and 5 from J, leaving 19 bases between them. Written as DNA, the CDR3 is TGTGCCAGCAGCCAAGAAGGGAGCGCAGGGGGGTTGGAGACCCAGTACTTC. Protein product: CASSQEGSAGGLETQYF.

The chain joins TRBV12-3 or TRBV12-4 to TRBJ2-1; 8 bases are a match to TRBD2. The CDR3 covers 13 residues. With 7 bases clipped from V and 9 bases from J, the junction kept 8 bases outside the gene matches. CDR3 nucleotides: TGTGCCAGCACCTACGGGGGGGCTGGTGAGCAGTTCTTC. Its translation is CASTYGGAGEQFF.

This chain uses TRBV9 with TRBJ1-4; the D gene is possibly TRBD1 (6 bases). There are 15 residues in the CDR3. The germline CDR1 and CDR2 sequences are SGDLS and YYNGEE. V dropped 4 bases and J dropped 5 bases, with 15 bases sitting between them. Here the CDR3 reads CASSPAGGGNEKLFF. CDR3 DNA sequence: TGTGCCAGCAGCCCGGCGGGGGGCGGGAATGAAAAACTGTTTTTT.

This chain uses TRBV7-8 with TRBJ1-5; 7 nucleotides match TRBD1. V shed 1 base, J shed 6 bases, and the junction held 3 bases outside the gene matches. This CDR3 is 14 amino acids long. Germline V gene sequence: CDR1 SGHVS, CDR2 FQNEAQ. This chain's CDR3 is CASSLGAGGQPQHF. CDR3 DNA: TGTGCCAGCAGCTTAGGGGCAGGGGGTCAGCCCCAGCATTTT.

This rearrangement joins TRBV15 to TRBJ2-7, with 11 bases fitting TRBD2. J was trimmed by 5 bases and V by 5 bases; bases with no gene match: 8. This CDR3 region has 15 residues. Germline assignment: CDR1 LNHNV and CDR2 YYDKDF (reference sequence). This CDR3 reads CATSPASGGFNEQYF. The CDR3 DNA sequence: TGTGCCACCAGCCCTGCTAGCGGGGGGTTTAACGAGCAGTACTTC.

V and J are TRBV7-8 and TRBJ1-5; D is unclear. The germline V gene encodes CDR1 SGHVS and CDR2 FQNEAQ. This CDR3 contains 15 residues. The germline V and J ends were trimmed by 1 base and 7 bases, with 14 bases remaining between them. The CDR3 here is CASSLGREVGQPQHF. CDR3 bases: TGTGCCAGCAGCTTAGGTCGGGAGGTTGGCCAGCCCCAGCATTTT.

The chain uses TRBV18 and TRBJ2-2; perhaps TRBD1 as D (6 bases). Germline V gene data show CDR1 as KGHSH and CDR2 as LQKENI. There are 15 residues in the CDR3. Trimming removed 6 bases at V and 4 bases at J, with 15 bases between. CDR3: CASSQTQGITGELFF. DNA of the CDR3: TGTGCCAGCTCTCAAACCCAGGGGATCACCGGGGAGCTGTTTTTT.

This chain connects TRBV5-1 to TRBJ2-7; maybe TRBD2 (5 bases). There are 15 residues in the CDR3. The germline V gene encodes CDR1 SGHRS and CDR2 YFSETQ. V was pared by 2 bases and J by 4 bases, with 16 bases between. In DNA form, the CDR3 reads TGCGCCAGCAGCTTAAGGTCCACTCGGGGTTACGAGCAGTACTTC. Residues: CASSLRSTRGYEQYF.

This clone was detected once. The rearrangement links TRBV2 to TRBJ1-2, with a tentative D call TRBD1 (5 bases). The V gene lost 4 bases and the J gene lost 2 bases, with 11 bases spanning the gap. This CDR3 spans 14 amino acids. Germline assignment: CDR1 SNHLY and CDR2 FYNNEI. For the CDR3, the DNA is TGTGCCAGCAGTGGGAGGGGTACGAACTATGGCTACACCTTC. Protein product: CASSGRGTNYGYTF.

The chain uses TRBV5-1 and TRBJ2-7; 11 bases line up with TRBD1. V shed 3 bases, J shed 7 bases, and the junction held 6 bases outside the gene matches. The CDR3 has 14 amino acids. Germline CDR1 SGHRS, CDR2 YFSETQ. CDR3 region: CASSSGQGAREQYF. The CDR3 DNA sequence: TGCGCCAGCAGCTCTGGACAGGGGGCGCGGGAGCAGTACTTC.

The rearrangement joins TRBV3-1 (or the pseudogene TRBV3-2) to TRBJ1-2; no clear D gene. V dropped 4 bases and J dropped 6 bases, with 15 bases sitting between them. Germline V gives CDR1 LGHDT, CDR2 YNNKEL (reference sequence). CDR3 length: 14 residues. The CDR3 coding sequence is TGTGCCAGCAGCCGAGGCGCCGGGTTAAATGGCTACACCTTC. It encodes CASSRGAGLNGYTF.

This chain connects TRBV5-6 to TRBJ2-1; D ambiguous. The V gene lost 0 bases and the J gene lost 9 bases, with 7 bases spanning the gap. Germline CDR1 and CDR2: SGHDT and YYEEEE. CDR3 length equals 12 residues. The CDR3 nucleotides read TGTGCCAGCAGCTTGGCCTCGGGTGAGCAGTTCTTC. Translation: CASSLASGEQFF.

CDR3 bases: TGTGCCAGCAGTGAATATGGGGCTGGGTATGGCTACACCTTC. Residues: CASSEYGAGYGYTF. The chain combines TRBV25-1 with TRBJ1-2; weak D call: TRBD1 (5 bases). Germline V CDR1 and CDR2: MGHDK, SYGVNS. The CDR3 consists of 14 residues. Trimming pared 0 bases from V and 5 bases from J, leaving 10 bases between.

The chain joins TRBV9 to TRBJ1-6; D is unresolved. This CDR3 comprises 15 residues. CDR1 SGDLS and CDR2 YYNGEE come from the germline V gene. V was trimmed by 4 bases and J by 5 bases, leaving 13 bases between them. CDR3 DNA: TGTGCCAGCAGCACCGACGGGAAAAATAATTCACCCCTCCACTTT. Translating gives CASSTDGKNNSPLHF.

The chain has TRBV25-1 and TRBJ2-3, with a weak D call TRBD2 (6 bases). There are 14 residues in the CDR3. The germline V gene encodes CDR1 MGHDK and CDR2 SYGVNS. The V gene lost 8 bases and the J gene lost 2 bases, with 14 bases spanning the gap. As DNA, the CDR3 is TGTGCCAGCGGGGGGATCTCAAACACAGATACGCAGTATTTT. Amino acid sequence: CASGGISNTDTQYF.

The chain employs TRBV2 and TRBJ1-2; D is unclear. V was shortened by 4 bases and J by 4 bases, with 7 bases between the two germline ends. CDR3 length equals 12 residues. CDR1 is SNHLY, CDR2 FYNNEI, per germline. CDR3 protein: CASSGAAYGYTF. DNA of the CDR3: TGTGCCAGCAGTGGGGCAGCCTATGGCTACACCTTC.

This sequence joins TRBV7-3 and TRBJ1-6, with D unclear. The V gene's germline CDR1 is SGHTA and CDR2 FQGTGA. V was trimmed by 1 base and J by 8 bases, leaving 12 bases between them. This CDR3 region has 15 residues. CDR3 bases: TGTGCCAGCAGCTTAAATCCAGGTGGTGATTCACCCCTCCACTTT. It specifies CASSLNPGGDSPLHF.